Listed here are 30 T cell receptor beta chains from one sample, sequenced in a study of shared clonotypes between healthy human individuals. The assay was immunoSEQ multiplex PCR, and TCRdb's table has in-frame clones only and misses some. This sample yields some 500,000 clones, of which approximately 95% are seen a single time; 0.05% to 0.07% belongs to the top ten. The specimen was naive CD4+ T cells sorted from blood. Subset in this sample: CD45RA+ positively selected. The receptors stem from a woman in her thirties in good health.

This clone occurred once. The chain employs TRBV11-2 and TRBJ1-1; D might be TRBD1 (5 bases). This CDR3 region has 15 residues. CDR1 is SGHAT and CDR2 is FQNNGV in the germline V gene. V lost 1 base and J lost 1, with 10 bases in between. The CDR3, as DNA: TGTGCCAGCAGCTTAGCTGGGACCCCGAACACTGAAGCTTTCTTT. Translated: CASSLAGTPNTEAFF.

V usage is TRBV6-6 and J usage is TRBJ2-7; 7 bases are shared with TRBD2. The V gene's germline CDR1 is MNHNY and CDR2 SVGAGI (reference sequence). The CDR3 contains 15 residues. With V trimmed by 6 bases and J by 2 bases, 10 bases remained unmatched. Written as DNA, the CDR3 is TGTGCCAGCAGCCGCGGGGGAGAACCAACCTACGAGCAGTACTTC. It specifies CASSRGGEPTYEQYF.

This chain links TRBV2 with TRBJ2-7; D call uncertain. Germline V gives CDR1 SNHLY, CDR2 FYNNEI. Trimming took 11 bases from V and 0 from J, leaving 11 bases between them. The CDR3 loop spans 12 amino acids. The chain's CDR3 is CACSKFSYEQYF. Written as DNA, the CDR3 is TGTGCCTGCTCGAAGTTCTCCTACGAGCAGTACTTC.

The V call is TRBV6-1, the J call TRBJ2-7; 7 bases fit TRBD1. V gave up 7 bases and J gave up 3 bases; unmatched junction bases: 3. The CDR3 is 12 amino acids. Germline V gene data show CDR1 as MNHNS and CDR2 as SASEGT. CDR3 protein: CASMRGLYEQYF. In DNA, the CDR3 is TGTGCCAGCATGAGGGGGCTCTACGAGCAGTACTTC.

This clone was detected a few times. The chain uses TRBV9 and TRBJ1-5; 7 bases fit TRBD1. V shed 4 bases and J 4 bases; nucleotides not matched to a gene: 5. The CDR3 totals 14 residues. In germline, CDR1 is SGDLS, CDR2 YYNGEE. Here the CDR3 DNA reads TGTGCCAGCAGCCGGGGACAGTCGAATCAGCCCCAGCATTTT. The encoded protein is CASSRGQSNQPQHF.

This clone was counted a few times. The chain joins TRBV9 to TRBJ1-5; D unclear. Trimming shortened V by 0 bases and J by 7 bases, and 8 bases separated the two germline ends. Germline CDR1 is SGDLS and CDR2 is YYNGEE. The CDR3 spans 13 residues. The CDR3, as DNA: TGTGCCAGCAGCGTAGCTCCCTTGCAGCCCCAGCATTTT. Translating gives CASSVAPLQPQHF.

This sequence joins TRBV29-1 and TRBJ1-5; D is undetermined. The V gene's germline CDR1 is SQVTM and CDR2 ANQGSEA. The CDR3 is 13 amino acids. Trimming removed 3 bases at V and 0 bases at J, with 6 bases between. The CDR3 is CSVEVNSNQPQHF. The CDR3 DNA reads as TGCAGCGTTGAGGTCAATAGCAATCAGCCCCAGCATTTT. The variable domain in full, completed from reference TRBV29-1 and TRBJ1-5, reads SAVISQKPSRDICQRGTSLTIQCQVDSQVTMMFWYRQQPGQSLTLIATANQGSEATYESGFVIDKFPISRPNLTFSTLTVSNMSPEDSSIYLCSVEVNSNQPQHFGDGTRLSIL.

This chain links TRBV4-1 with TRBJ2-7; D could derive from TRBD1 or TRBD2 (5 bases each). V dropped 3 bases and J dropped 5 bases, with 11 bases sitting between them. Germline CDR1 is MGHRA and CDR2 is YSYEKL. The CDR3 runs to 13 residues. The CDR3 coding sequence is TGCGCCAGCAGCCAGCTCCAGGGACACGAGCAGTACTTC. Residues: CASSQLQGHEQYF.

The rearrangement uses TRBV30 and TRBJ2-5, with 8 bases matching TRBD1. The closer fit of TRBJ2-7 to the DNA end suggests the J call may be wrong. In germline, CDR1 is GTSNPN, CDR2 SVGIG (reference sequence). CDR3 length equals 13 residues. The DNA for the CDR3 is TGTGCCTGGAGTGCGACAGGGGCCTACGAGCAGTACTTC. This translates into CAWSATGAYEQYF.

V usage is TRBV18 and J usage is TRBJ2-1; TRBD2 aligns across 7 bases. The V gene's germline CDR1 is KGHSH and CDR2 LQKENI. CDR3 length: 16 amino acids. J lost 4 bases, V lost 2 bases, and 8 bases had no gene match. The CDR3 coding sequence is TGTGCCAGCTCACCAAGGGGCGGGAGCGGGTACAATGAGCAGTTCTTC. The encoded protein is CASSPRGGSGYNEQFF.

The V and J genes are TRBV28 and TRBJ2-1; 9 nucleotides agree with TRBD2. Trimming removed 7 bases from V and 4 bases from J; junction bases left unmatched: 11. Germline-derived CDR1 and CDR2 are MDHEN and SYDVKM. This CDR3 is built from 16 residues. The CDR3 loop reads CASMGGLAGGYNEQFF. In DNA, the CDR3 is TGTGCCAGCATGGGAGGGTTGGCGGGAGGGTACAATGAGCAGTTCTTC.

This clone has just one count. The rearrangement links TRBV2 to TRBJ1-3; TRBD1 might be the D (6 bases). Germline CDR1 SNHLY, CDR2 FYNNEI. The CDR3 has 13 amino acids. V lost 3 bases, J lost 8 bases, and 11 bases lay in between. The CDR3 sequence: CASSDSGVDTIYF. The CDR3 nucleotides read TGTGCCAGCAGTGATTCAGGGGTGGACACCATATATTTT. Full variable domain (missing parts from reference TRBV2 and TRBJ1-3): EPEVTQTPSHQVTQMGQEVILRCVPISNHLYFYWYRQILGQKVEFLVSFYNNEISEKSEIFDDQFSVERPDGSNFTLKIRSTKLEDSAMYFCASSDSGVDTIYFGEGSWLTVV.

The chain carries TRBV21-1 and TRBJ1-3. TRBV21-1 is a pseudogene segment. This CDR3 spans 17 amino acids. The CDR3 reads CASKCPVARGVGNTIYF. CDR3 nucleotide sequence: TGTGCCAGCAAGTGTCCTGTCGCGAGGGGGGTGGGAAACACCATATATTTT.

The chain recombines TRBV5-4 with TRBJ1-1, with 9 bases that match TRBD1. The V gene's germline CDR1 is SGHNT and CDR2 YYREEE (reference sequence). This CDR3 has 15 amino acids. Trimming at V came to 5 bases and at J to 1 base, leaving 6 bases not matched to a gene. CDR3 protein: CASRAGQGTNTEAFF. The DNA for the CDR3 is TGTGCCAGCAGGGCGGGACAGGGAACGAACACTGAAGCTTTCTTT.

This clone was seen a single time. DNA for the CDR3: TGTGCCAGCAGCTCCAAAGCAGGGTACGAGCAGTACTTC. Amino acids: CASSSKAGYEQYF. The V and J genes are TRBV5-4 and TRBJ2-7, with D possibly being TRBD1 (5 bases). Germline assignment: CDR1 SGHNT and CDR2 YYREEE (reference sequence). This CDR3 comprises 13 residues. V was shortened by 3 bases and J by 4 bases, with 11 bases between the two germline ends.

As concerns this clone: Other DNA sequences of this sample code for an identical CDR3. The chain employs TRBV5-4 and TRBJ1-5; tentatively, D is TRBD1 (5 bases). Trimming removed 0 bases at V and 6 bases at J, with 10 bases between. Germline V CDR1 and CDR2: SGHNT, YYREEE (reference sequence). The CDR3 sequence is 14 residues long. In nucleotides, the CDR3 is TGTGCCAGCAGCTTGGCTGGGGGTGGTCAGCCCCAGCATTTT. It translates to CASSLAGGGQPQHF.

V usage is TRBV28 and J usage is TRBJ2-7; D is ambiguous. The CDR3 runs to 14 residues. The V end lost 5 bases, the J end lost 4 bases, and 15 bases lay between the germline ends. Germline-derived CDR1 and CDR2 are MDHEN and SYDVKM. The CDR3 spells CASSQDPAGYEQYF. The CDR3 DNA sequence: TGTGCCAGCAGTCAGGACCCCGCCGGGTACGAGCAGTACTTC.

The chain carries TRBV6-1 and TRBJ2-6; D may be TRBD1 (5 bases). Germline V gives CDR1 MNHNS, CDR2 SASEGT. CDR3 length equals 15 residues. Trimming cost V 5 bases and J 0 bases, with 8 bases left between them. The CDR3 here is CASSLTGSGANVLTF. DNA of the CDR3: TGTGCCAGCAGTCTAACAGGCTCTGGGGCCAACGTCCTGACTTTC.

This chain links TRBV19 with TRBJ2-5; D gene uncertain. The ends were cut back, 5 bases at V and 3 bases at J, with 10 bases in the middle. CDR3 length: 13 amino acids. Germline CDR1 LNHDA, CDR2 SQIVND (reference sequence). CDR3 bases: TGTGCCAGTAGTCAGGAGCCAAAAGAGACCCAGTACTTC. Amino acids: CASSQEPKETQYF.

V usage is TRBV5-1 and J usage is TRBJ2-6, with D possibly being TRBD1 (5 bases). V was cut by 6 bases and J by 1 base, with 8 bases left in between. The CDR3 runs to 14 residues. Germline V gene sequence: CDR1 SGHRS, CDR2 YFSETQ. The chain's CDR3 is CASNQGSGANVLTF. In DNA form, the CDR3 reads TGCGCCAGCAACCAGGGATCTGGGGCCAACGTCCTGACTTTC.

The chain uses TRBV7-2 and TRBJ2-5, with 9 bases matching TRBD2. V was clipped by 5 bases and J by 6 bases; unmatched bases: 13. The CDR3 has 16 residues. Per germline, CDR1 SGHTA and CDR2 FQGNSA. CDR3 residues: CASSPAGGGGSKTQYF. CDR3 bases: TGTGCCAGCAGCCCAGCGGGGGGCGGGGGGTCGAAGACCCAGTACTTC.

The CDR3 here is CASSPSGGRYNEQFF. The CDR3 bases are TGTGCCAGCAGTCCTAGCGGGGGACGGTACAATGAGCAGTTCTTC. J is TRBJ2-1 and V is TRBV6-1; 10 nucleotides agree with TRBD2. The CDR3 sequence is 15 residues long. Germline CDR1 and CDR2: MNHNS and SASEGT. The V segment lost 5 bases and the J segment 4 bases; nucleotides outside the gene matches: 5.

J is TRBJ2-3 and V is TRBV7-8; 8 bases match TRBD2. The V gene end was trimmed by 3 bases and the J gene end by 0 bases; junction bases not matched to a gene: 11. The CDR3 has 18 residues. Germline CDR1 and CDR2: SGHVS and FQNEAQ. Here the CDR3 DNA reads TGTGCCAGCAGCTTTAGTCTACTAGCGGTTACTAGCACAGATACGCAGTATTTT. Amino acids: CASSFSLLAVTSTDTQYF.

This rearrangement joins TRBV2 to TRBJ2-1; 8 bases align to TRBD1. Germline CDR1 SNHLY, CDR2 FYNNEI. The CDR3 extends over 14 amino acids. V lost 3 bases, J lost 7 bases, and 5 bases stayed unmatched. The CDR3: CASSEAGGSNEQFF. Written as DNA, the CDR3 is TGTGCCAGCAGTGAGGCAGGGGGCTCGAATGAGCAGTTCTTC.

The chain joins TRBV10-3 to TRBJ1-1; D is undetermined. Germline V gives CDR1 ENHRY, CDR2 SYGVKD. V was shortened by 4 bases and J by 5 bases, with 11 bases between the two germline ends. CDR3 size: 13 residues. For the CDR3, the DNA is TGTGCCATCAGTGGAGTCTCAGATACTGAAGCTTTCTTT. The encoded protein is CAISGVSDTEAFF.

Only one count was recorded for this clone. CDR3 DNA sequence: TGTGCCAGCAGCCTTGGGGAGGACAGATCCTACGAGCAGTACTTC. Residues: CASSLGEDRSYEQYF. The chain couples TRBV5-4 to TRBJ2-7; the D gene could be TRBD1 or TRBD2 (6 bases each). The V end lost 4 bases, the J end lost 1 base, and 15 bases lay between the germline ends. CDR1 and CDR2 from the germline V gene are SGHNT and YYREEE (reference sequence). The CDR3 is 15 residues long.

The rearrangement joins TRBV7-3 to TRBJ2-3; D is possibly TRBD2 (6 bases). The germline CDR1 and CDR2 sequences are SGHTA and FQGTGA. The V gene lost 5 bases and the J gene lost 6 bases, with 15 bases spanning the gap. This CDR3 comprises 14 residues. CDR3 sequence: CASSPRRGSDTQYF. The CDR3 region has the DNA TGTGCCAGCAGCCCCAGGCGGGGTTCGGATACGCAGTATTTT.

The rearrangement joins TRBV28 to TRBJ2-1, with D perhaps matching TRBD2 (6 bases). With 5 bases removed from V and 3 bases from J, the gap between germline ends came to 17 bases. The CDR3 contains 16 residues. The germline gives CDR1 MDHEN, CDR2 SYDVKM. CDR3 protein: CASSPGGSGRYNEQFF. The CDR3 nucleotides read TGTGCCAGCAGTCCCGGTGGTAGCGGACGCTACAATGAGCAGTTCTTC. The full variable domain, completed using reference TRBV28 and TRBJ2-1, is DVKVTQSSRYLVKRTGEKVFLECVQDMDHENMFWYRQDPGLGLRLIYFSYDVKMKEKGDIPEGYSVSREKKERFSLILESASTNQTSMYLCASSPGGSGRYNEQFFGPGTRLTVL.

The V call is TRBV5-4, the J call TRBJ2-3, with D possibly called TRBD1 or TRBD2 (5 bases each). Germline loops: CDR1 SGHNT, CDR2 YYREEE (reference sequence). Trimming removed 1 base from V and 1 base from J, with 7 bases in between. CDR3 length: 14 residues. CDR3 sequence: CASSLLGGTDTQYF. The CDR3 DNA reads TGTGCCAGCAGCTTGTTGGGGGGCACAGATACGCAGTATTTT.

The table lists this clone with a count of one. The genes are TRBV28 and TRBJ2-1; D gene unclear. CDR1 is MDHEN and CDR2 is SYDVKM in the germline V gene. The CDR3 sequence is 12 residues long. The V end lost 2 bases, the J end lost 9 bases, and 8 bases lay between the germline ends. The CDR3 nucleotides are TGTGCCAGCAGTTTACTTAAATTTGAGCAGTTCTTC. Protein product: CASSLLKFEQFF.